The 13 T cell receptor beta chains below come from one sample, sequenced in a study of shared clonotypes between healthy human individuals. Generated by immunoSEQ multiplex PCR, the TCRdb table keeps only in-frame clones and is missing some. The table lists roughly 2 million clones, approximately 95% of them singletons. Sequencing was done on a sample of naive CD4+ T cells sorted from blood. Subset specified: CD45RA+ positively selected. Source of these receptors: a man between 18 and 29 years old in good health.

This sequence joins TRBV18 and TRBJ2-1; D is ambiguous. Trimming stripped 0 bases from V and 4 bases from J, with 13 bases between. Germline values: CDR1 KGHSH, CDR2 LQKENI. This CDR3 contains 16 residues. The CDR3 coding sequence is TGTGCCAGCTCACCACCAGGGTTATCGCCATACAATGAGCAGTTCTTC. It specifies CASSPPGLSPYNEQFF.

The V gene is TRBV2, the J gene TRBJ2-1; D gene ambiguous. The germline V gene has CDR1 SNHLY and CDR2 FYNNEI. The V end lost 1 base, the J end lost 2 bases, and 9 bases lay between the germline ends. The CDR3 is made up of 15 amino acids. The CDR3 nucleotides read TGTGCCAGCAGTGAAGAGAGACCAACCTACAATGAGCAGTTCTTC. Its translation is CASSEERPTYNEQFF.

Details on this clone: This may be a read error, as it is one base from a much larger clone. This chain links TRBV7-9 with TRBJ2-5; tentatively, D is TRBD1 (5 bases). Germline values: CDR1 SEHNR, CDR2 FQNEAQ (reference sequence). CDR3 length: 13 amino acids. Trimming took off 11 bases at V and 2 bases at J, with 15 bases between the two ends. The CDR3 loop is CAGFQGRQETQYF. CDR3 coding DNA: TGTGCCGGCTTCCAGGGTCGACAAGAGACCCAGTACTTC.

The chain joins TRBV10-3 to TRBJ2-7; 8 bases map to TRBD1. Germline V gene lookup returns CDR1 ENHRY and CDR2 SYGVKD. The CDR3 has 14 amino acids. Trimming cost V 7 bases and J 3 bases; bases outside gene matches: 8. The CDR3 region has the DNA TGTGCCATCAACGGACAGGGTCTCAGCTACGAGCAGTACTTC. Its protein product is CAINGQGLSYEQYF.

This chain connects TRBV18 to TRBJ2-1, with D unclear. CDR3 length equals 13 residues. V was pared by 4 bases and J by 8 bases, with 12 bases between. The germline V gene encodes CDR1 KGHSH and CDR2 LQKENI. CDR3 residues: CASSLWADDEQFF. CDR3 nucleotide sequence: TGTGCCAGCTCACTTTGGGCTGACGATGAGCAGTTCTTC.

The chain has TRBV5-1 and TRBJ2-3; 7 positions agree with TRBD1. With 4 bases clipped from V and 0 bases from J, the junction kept 5 bases outside the gene matches. The CDR3 sequence is 15 residues long. Per germline, CDR1 SGHRS and CDR2 YFSETQ. CDR3 nucleotides: TGCGCCAGCAGCATGAACAGGGGAAGCACAGATACGCAGTATTTT. Protein product: CASSMNRGSTDTQYF.

The V call is TRBV12-5, the J call TRBJ1-1; D gene uncertain. The V gene's germline CDR1 is LGHNT and CDR2 FRNRAP. This CDR3 has 13 residues. Trimming shortened V by 0 bases and J by 7 bases, and 9 bases separated the two germline ends. The chain's CDR3 is CASGLVQSGEAFF. CDR3 in DNA: TGTGCTAGTGGTTTGGTACAGAGTGGTGAAGCTTTCTTT.

This chain uses TRBV7-9 with TRBJ1-2; no definite D call. The CDR3 length is 11 residues. The V end lost 2 bases, the J end lost 6 bases, and 4 bases lay between the germline ends. The germline V gene has CDR1 SEHNR and CDR2 FQNEAQ (reference sequence). DNA for the CDR3: TGTGCCAGCAGCTTATTAAATGGCTACACCTTC. It translates to CASSLLNGYTF.

The rearrangement links TRBV5-8 to TRBJ2-5; D may correspond to TRBD1 or TRBD2 (6 bases each). Per germline, CDR1 SGHTS and CDR2 YDEGEE. V lost 6 bases, J lost 0 bases, and 15 bases lay in between. CDR3 length: 15 residues. The CDR3 spells CASTLEGGNQETQYF. CDR3 coding DNA: TGTGCCAGCACCCTAGAGGGGGGAAACCAAGAGACCCAGTACTTC.

This clone was counted once. The V and J genes are TRBV5-4 and TRBJ2-1, with D tentatively TRBD2 (6 bases). CDR3 length: 16 residues. Between the trimmed V and J ends, which lost 0 bases and 2 bases, there was a span of 12 bases. CDR1 and CDR2 from the germline V gene are SGHNT and YYREEE (reference sequence). The CDR3 protein is CASSLGSSATYNEQFF. The CDR3 DNA is TGTGCCAGCAGCTTGGGATCTAGCGCGACCTACAATGAGCAGTTCTTC.

The chain links TRBV9 to TRBJ2-2; D may be TRBD2 (6 bases). The CDR3 runs 16 residues. Trimming removed 3 bases from V and 6 bases from J, with 18 bases in between. Germline V gene sequence: CDR1 SGDLS, CDR2 YYNGEE. The CDR3 DNA reads TGTGCCAGCAGCGAGGGTTTCGGGAGCGATCCCGGGGAGCTGTTTTTT. Its translation is CASSEGFGSDPGELFF.

J is TRBJ1-1 and V is TRBV19; D is undetermined. Germline V CDR1 and CDR2: LNHDA, SQIVND (reference sequence). Between the trimmed V and J ends, which lost 3 bases and 6 bases, there was a span of 17 bases. The CDR3 is 15 residues long. CDR3 in DNA: TGTGCCAGTAGTATGGACTCCTTTGGGTACTCTGAAGCTTTCTTT. Translated: CASSMDSFGYSEAFF.

This clone is a singleton in its sample. J is TRBJ2-5 and V is TRBV19; 7 bases map to TRBD2. The ends lost 1 base at V and 4 bases at J; junction bases unmatched: 6. Germline CDR1 is LNHDA and CDR2 is SQIVND (reference sequence). The CDR3 loop spans 15 amino acids. The CDR3 loop is CASSIALAAIETQYF. CDR3 DNA sequence: TGTGCCAGTAGTATAGCGCTAGCGGCCATAGAGACCCAGTACTTC.